Below, 24 T cell receptor beta chains from the same sample are listed, as sequenced in a study of cytomegalovirus exposure and HLA in healthy donors. A multiplex PCR was run with 60 Vbeta primers and 13 Jbeta primers. Produced via immunoSEQ multiplex PCR; TCRdb's table is partial and in-frame only. Of 95,000 to 100,000 clones listed, more than 80% are singletons. The material sequenced was PBMCs. These receptors all come from a man in his thirties or forties in good health and CMV-seronegative.

J is TRBJ1-4 and V is TRBV30, with a possible D match to TRBD1 (6 bases). V was trimmed by 7 bases and J by 3 bases, leaving 12 bases between them. Germline V CDR1 and CDR2: GTSNPN, SVGIG (reference sequence). The CDR3 sequence is 13 residues long. CDR3: CAFQGLPNEKLFF. The DNA of the CDR3 is TGTGCCTTTCAGGGGCTTCCTAATGAAAAACTGTTTTTT.

The rearrangement links TRBV30 to TRBJ1-5; TRBD1 matches 7 bases. The CDR3 length is 13 residues. Trimming at V came to 0 bases and at J to 10 bases, leaving 6 bases not matched to a gene. The germline V gene encodes CDR1 GTSNPN and CDR2 SVGIG (reference sequence). The CDR3 region is CAWSVTGVRPQHF. The CDR3 nucleotides are TGTGCCTGGAGTGTAACAGGGGTTCGACCCCAGCATTTT.

This sequence joins TRBV5-1 and TRBJ2-7; tentative D call: TRBD1 (5 bases). The V and J ends lost 1 base and 2 bases respectively, with 7 bases between them. This CDR3 contains 13 residues. Germline lookup yields CDR1 SGHRS and CDR2 YFSETQ. CDR3 DNA sequence: TGCGCCAGCAGCTTGTCAGGGACCTACGAGCAGTACTTC. This encodes CASSLSGTYEQYF.

Note on this clone: The CDR3 does not close with the conserved phenylalanine or tryptophan, likely indicating a read error. Because the CDR3's place on the DNA is in doubt, the DNA is left out and the CDR3 is given as listed by TCRdb. This sequence joins TRBV2 and TRBJ2-3; the table assigns TRBD2, which was not confirmed against the DNA. CDR1 SNHLY and CDR2 FYNNEI come from the germline V gene. With termini counted, the CDR3 has 12 amino acids. This chain's CDR3 is CASSEASWSGGL.

A single count supports this clone. The chain carries TRBV19 and TRBJ2-6, with D possibly TRBD1 on 7 matching bases. CDR1 and CDR2 from the germline V gene are LNHDA and SQIVND (reference sequence). The CDR3 runs 18 residues. Trimming pared 6 bases from V and 0 bases from J, leaving 18 bases between. CDR3 bases: TGTGCCAGTAGCTCAATGGAGGGGGCCACCTCTGGGGCCAACGTCCTGACTTTC. It specifies CASSSMEGATSGANVLTF.

CDR3 in DNA: TGTGCCAGCAGTTACGAGAGCAGGGGAGATTCACCCCTCCACTTT. Translated, it gives CASSYESRGDSPLHF. The gene calls are TRBV6-5 and TRBJ1-6; D possibly corresponds to TRBD1 (6 bases). V was pared by 2 bases and J by 8 bases, with 13 bases between. The CDR3 length is 15 residues. Germline-derived CDR1 and CDR2 are MNHEY and SVGAGI.

The CDR3 DNA reads as TGTGCCACCACTAATTATAGCAATCAGCCCCAGCATTTT. Protein: CATTNYSNQPQHF. V gene TRBV10-3 combines with J gene TRBJ1-5; D remains unclear. Trimming removed 10 bases from V and 0 bases from J, with 10 bases in between. Germline V gene sequence: CDR1 ENHRY, CDR2 SYGVKD. CDR3 size: 13 residues.

The rearrangement joins TRBV9 to TRBJ1-2; the match to TRBD1 covers 9 bases. The V and J ends lost 3 bases and 8 bases, in that order; junction bases with no gene match: 5. Germline loops: CDR1 SGDLS, CDR2 YYNGEE. The CDR3 length is 13 residues. In nucleotides, the CDR3 is TGTGCCAGCAGCGCGGGACAGGGAGAGGGCTACACCTTC. Its translation: CASSAGQGEGYTF. Full variable domain (outside the CDR3, taken from reference TRBV9 and TRBJ1-2): DSGVTQTPKHLITATGQRVTLRCSPRSGDLSVYWYQQSLDQGLQFLIQYYNGEERAKGNILERFSAQQFPDLHSELNLSSLELGDSALYFCASSAGQGEGYTFGSGTRLTVV.

The chain recombines TRBV4-2 with TRBJ1-4; TRBD1 is a possible D gene (6 bases). V was pared by 0 bases and J by 8 bases, with 19 bases between. Germline V gene lookup returns CDR1 LGHNA and CDR2 YNFKEQ. This CDR3 spans 17 amino acids. The CDR3 loop is CASSQDPQGSGEEKLFF. The CDR3 nucleotides read TGTGCCAGCAGCCAAGACCCCCAGGGGTCCGGGGAAGAAAAACTGTTTTTT.

The genes are TRBV5-1 and TRBJ2-7; TRBD2 aligns across 14 bases. The length of the CDR3 is 18 residues. V was pared by 4 bases and J by 2 bases, with 11 bases of the junction left unmatched. CDR1 is SGHRS and CDR2 is YFSETQ in the germline V gene. The CDR3 loop is CASSPGTSGREIAYEQYF. The CDR3 bases are TGCGCCAGCAGCCCAGGGACTAGCGGGAGAGAGATAGCCTACGAGCAGTACTTC. Using reference TRBV5-1 and TRBJ2-7 for the parts outside the CDR3, the full variable domain is KAGVTQTPRYLIKTRGQQVTLSCSPISGHRSVSWYQQTPGQGLQFLFEYFSETQRNKGNFPGRFSGRQFSNSRSEMNVSTLELGDSALYLCASSPGTSGREIAYEQYFGPGTRLTVT.

The J gene is TRBJ2-7, the V gene TRBV6-4, with D uncertain. Per the germline V gene, CDR1 is MRHNA and CDR2 is SNTAGT. The V gene lost 3 bases and the J gene lost 3 bases, with 15 bases spanning the gap. The CDR3 extends over 15 amino acids. Here the CDR3 reads CASSEGLGKIYEQYF. The CDR3, as DNA: TGTGCCAGCAGTGAGGGTTTGGGCAAAATCTACGAGCAGTACTTC.

The chain couples TRBV28 to TRBJ2-3, with D possibly TRBD2 on 6 matching bases. V dropped 3 bases and J dropped 8 bases, with 12 bases sitting between them. This CDR3 has 13 residues. From germline, CDR1 is MDHEN and CDR2 SYDVKM. The CDR3 region has the DNA TGTGCCAGCAGTTTTAACACGCGGGGTACGCAGTATTTT. Amino acid sequence: CASSFNTRGTQYF.

This chain uses TRBV6-5 with TRBJ2-2; 7 nucleotides line up with TRBD1. Germline CDR1 is MNHEY and CDR2 is SVGAGI. Unmatched junction bases numbered 4, after V lost 6 bases and J lost 0 bases. The CDR3 runs 15 residues. CDR3 sequence (DNA): TGTGCCAGCAGCTCCGGGACAGCGAACACCGGGGAGCTGTTTTTT. Protein: CASSSGTANTGELFF.

The V call is TRBV19, the J call TRBJ2-7; D call uncertain. V was clipped by 3 bases and J by 3 bases, with 9 bases between them. Germline V gene lookup returns CDR1 LNHDA and CDR2 SQIVND (reference sequence). The CDR3 sequence is 13 residues long. CDR3: CASSIGRLYEQYF. CDR3 DNA: TGTGCCAGTAGTATCGGCAGACTCTACGAGCAGTACTTC. The whole variable domain, remainder taken from reference TRBV19 and TRBJ2-7, is DGGITQSPKYLFRKEGQNVTLSCEQNLNHDAMYWYRQDPGQGLRLIYYSQIVNDFQKGDIAEGYSVSREKKESFPLTVTSAQKNPTAFYLCASSIGRLYEQYFGPGTRLTVT.

The chain uses TRBV28 and TRBJ1-2; TRBD1 aligns across 7 bases. J lost 5 bases, V lost 2 bases, and 8 bases had no gene match. In germline, CDR1 is MDHEN, CDR2 SYDVKM. This CDR3 region has 15 residues. The CDR3 reads CASSLGGGGKYGYTF. As DNA, the CDR3 is TGTGCCAGCAGTTTAGGAGGAGGGGGCAAGTATGGCTACACCTTC.

The chain links TRBV5-4 to TRBJ2-7, with 10 bases lining up with TRBD1. The junction had 7 bases not matched to a gene; V was cut back by 5 bases and J by 2 bases. This CDR3 has 15 residues. The germline V gene has CDR1 SGHNT and CDR2 YYREEE (reference sequence). The CDR3 loop is CASRYSDRGPYEQYF. The CDR3 DNA reads TGTGCCAGCAGGTATAGCGACAGGGGGCCCTACGAGCAGTACTTC. The complete variable domain, with remaining parts taken from reference TRBV5-4 and TRBJ2-7, reads ETGVTQSPTHLIKTRGQQVTLRCSSQSGHNTVSWYQQALGQGPQFIFQYYREEENGRGNFPPRFSGLQFPNYSSELNVNALELDDSALYLCASRYSDRGPYEQYFGPGTRLTVT.

The DNA of the CDR3 is TGTGCCAGCAGCCAAGAGGCAGGGGTTGACTATGGCTACACCTTC. Translating gives CASSQEAGVDYGYTF. This chain links TRBV4-2 with TRBJ1-2, with D perhaps matching TRBD1 (6 bases). The CDR3 has 15 residues. Germline V lookup: CDR1 LGHNA, CDR2 YNFKEQ. V lost 0 bases and J 3 bases, leaving 11 bases between the germline ends.

The chain combines TRBV5-1 with TRBJ1-6; D possibly corresponds to TRBD1 (6 bases). The CDR3 is 16 residues long. Germline CDR1 SGHRS, CDR2 YFSETQ. The germline V and J ends were trimmed by 1 base and 3 bases, with 11 bases remaining between them. The CDR3 protein is CASSLIGQSYNSPLHF. The CDR3 DNA follows: TGCGCCAGCAGCTTGATTGGACAGAGCTATAATTCACCCCTCCACTTT.

The V gene is TRBV4-1, the J gene TRBJ2-7, with 10 bases that match TRBD2. V lost 4 bases, J lost 5 bases, and 14 bases stayed unmatched. The CDR3 consists of 17 residues. Germline-derived CDR1 and CDR2 are MGHRA and YSYEKL. The CDR3 region is CASSPGSGRGLMDEQYF. The CDR3 coding sequence is TGCGCCAGCAGCCCAGGGAGCGGGAGGGGCTTGATGGACGAGCAGTACTTC.

The CDR3 DNA follows: TGTGCCTGGAGTCTCGACAGGGGGTTTGCGTTCTTC. Its translation: CAWSLDRGFAFF. The chain is built from TRBV30 and TRBJ2-1; 9 bases line up with TRBD1. The CDR3 length is 12 residues. Germline V CDR1 and CDR2: GTSNPN, SVGIG (reference sequence). The V and J ends lost 2 bases and 15 bases, in that order; junction bases with no gene match: 8. The whole variable domain, filled in from reference TRBV30 and TRBJ2-1, reads SQTIHQWPATLVQPVGSPLSLECTVEGTSNPNLYWYRQAAGRGLQLLFYSVGIGQISSEVPQNLSASRPQDRQFILSSKKLLLSDSGFYLCAWSLDRGFAFFGPGTRLTVL.

This rearrangement joins TRBV28 to TRBJ2-6; D may be TRBD2 (8 bases). Germline assignment: CDR1 MDHEN and CDR2 SYDVKM. The CDR3 extends over 18 amino acids. V lost 3 bases, J lost 0 bases, and 15 bases lay in between. CDR3 sequence: CASSLKTGTSSGANVLTF. The CDR3 coding sequence is TGTGCCAGCAGTTTGAAGACAGGGACTAGCTCTGGGGCCAACGTCCTGACTTTC.

The table lists this clone with a count of one. The gene calls are TRBV11-1 and TRBJ2-3; weak D call: TRBD1 (6 bases). Germline CDR1 is SGHAT and CDR2 is FQDESV (reference sequence). V was cut by 8 bases and J by 2 bases, with 17 bases left in between. The CDR3 sequence is 15 residues long. The CDR3 region has the DNA TGTGCCAGCTCCATCAACTGGGGGCACACAGATACGCAGTATTTT. As protein: CASSINWGHTDTQYF.

The CDR3 is CSVELLAGDTDTQYF. CDR3 in DNA: TGCAGCGTTGAATTGCTAGCGGGAGATACAGATACGCAGTATTTT. The rearrangement joins TRBV29-1 to TRBJ2-3; the match to TRBD2 covers 10 bases. V shed 2 bases, J shed 3 bases, and the junction held 5 bases outside the gene matches. From germline, CDR1 is SQVTM and CDR2 ANQGSEA. The CDR3 is 15 amino acids.

The chain couples TRBV10-3 to TRBJ1-1, with 7 positions matching TRBD1. The CDR3 sequence is 14 residues long. CDR1 and CDR2 from the germline V gene are ENHRY and SYGVKD. V shed 7 bases, J shed 0 bases, and the junction held 5 bases outside the gene matches. CDR3 coding DNA: TGTGCCATCAAGCAGACAGGGATGAACACTGAAGCTTTCTTT. Its translation is CAIKQTGMNTEAFF.